Presented here are 30 T cell receptor beta chains from one specimen sequenced in a study of T-cell reconstitution after alpha-beta-depleted transplantation in children. During its preparation, the TCRbeta library received unique molecular identifiers. MiXCR, run by TCRdb on the PCR reads, gives a single entry per CDR3 protein. The profile shows about 410,000 distinct CDR3 sequences, roughly 21% of them singletons. The sample was PBMCs from the stem cell graft donor, taken from the stem cell graft. The source is a human donor who donated a stem cell graft to a child with acute myeloid leukemia.

The chain combines TRBV20-1 with TRBJ2-1; tentative D call: TRBD2 (6 bases). Looked up from germline, CDR1 is DFQATT and CDR2 is SNEGSKA (reference sequence). V was trimmed by 7 bases and J by 4 bases, leaving 20 bases between them. CDR3 length: 15 residues. The CDR3 spells CSGIPGREPYNEQFF. Here the CDR3 DNA reads TGCAGTGGTATCCCAGGACGGGAGCCTTACAATGAGCAGTTCTTC.

The table lists this clonotype with a few counts. This chain connects TRBV20-1 to TRBJ1-2; no definite D call. The CDR3 contains 13 residues. The germline gives CDR1 DFQATT, CDR2 SNEGSKA (reference sequence). V lost 6 bases to trimming and J lost 0 bases, with 11 bases between them. The CDR3 region is CSAPEETNYGYTF. In nucleotides, the CDR3 is TGCAGTGCCCCGGAGGAAACTAACTATGGCTACACCTTC.

This clonotype occurred a few times. This rearrangement joins TRBV12-3 or TRBV12-4 to TRBJ1-2; 7 nucleotides line up with TRBD1. CDR3 length: 13 amino acids. Losses at the gene ends were 8 bases for V and 4 bases for J; bases not matched to a gene: 7. The CDR3 sequence: CASATGTAYGYTF. In DNA form, the CDR3 reads TGTGCCAGCGCGACCGGGACAGCCTATGGCTACACCTTC.

This chain connects TRBV4-2 to TRBJ1-5; 8 positions agree with TRBD1. From germline, CDR1 is LGHNA and CDR2 YNFKEQ. V was clipped by 3 bases and J by 7 bases; unmatched bases: 5. The CDR3 covers 14 residues. The CDR3: CASSQGNRGQPQHF. The CDR3, as DNA: TGTGCCAGCAGCCAGGGAAACAGGGGGCAGCCCCAGCATTTT.

The CDR3 nucleotides are TGCGCCAGCAGCTTGGAGTATGAGCAGTTCTTC. Amino acid sequence: CASSLEYEQFF. The rearrangement links TRBV5-1 to TRBJ2-1, with no clear D. The V end was cut by 0 bases, the J end by 8 bases, with 3 bases between. The CDR3 sequence is 11 residues long. The germline CDR1 and CDR2 sequences are SGHRS and YFSETQ.

This clonotype has just a few counts. This chain joins TRBV5-1 and TRBJ2-7; D assignment may be TRBD1 or TRBD2 (5 bases each). The germline gives CDR1 SGHRS, CDR2 YFSETQ. The CDR3 has 18 residues. V lost 4 bases to trimming and J lost 3 bases, with 26 bases between them. This chain's CDR3 is CASSVRKVRGGLFYEQYF. In DNA form, the CDR3 reads TGCGCCAGCAGCGTCCGAAAGGTACGGGGCGGCCTTTTCTACGAGCAGTACTTC.

The chain couples TRBV4-3 to TRBJ1-6; D is unclear. The CDR3 extends over 13 amino acids. CDR1 LGHNA and CDR2 YSLEER come from the germline V gene. V was shortened by 0 bases and J by 12 bases, with 9 bases between the two germline ends. The CDR3 DNA reads TGCGCCAGCAGCCAAGATCGGCAGAGACCCCTCCACTTT. It encodes CASSQDRQRPLHF.

This chain joins TRBV28 and TRBJ1-2; a possible D gene is TRBD1 (5 bases). V was clipped by 6 bases and J by 8 bases, with 22 bases between them. The CDR3 covers 15 residues. CDR1 MDHEN and CDR2 SYDVKM come from the germline V gene. The CDR3 nucleotides read TGTGCCAGCAGGCGAACCGGGACGGCCGGGCACGGCTACACCTTC. Its translation: CASRRTGTAGHGYTF.

There are a few counts of this clonotype. V usage is TRBV20-1 and J usage is TRBJ2-7; D uncertain. Trimming removed 4 bases at V and 3 bases at J, with 16 bases between. Germline loops: CDR1 DFQATT, CDR2 SNEGSKA (reference sequence). This CDR3 is built from 14 residues. The CDR3 is CSATDRSGHYEQYF. CDR3 nucleotide sequence: TGCAGTGCTACTGATAGGTCTGGTCACTACGAGCAGTACTTC.

This clonotype appeared many times. The chain carries TRBV12-3 or TRBV12-4 and TRBJ2-2, with D hard to call. V shed 5 bases and J shed 0 bases, with 10 bases lying between them. The length of the CDR3 is 15 residues. The CDR3 nucleotides are TGTGCCAGCAGTCCGCGAACAGCGAACACCGGGGAGCTGTTTTTT. Its protein product is CASSPRTANTGELFF.

In this sample, this clonotype turned up many times. The chain is built from TRBV15 and TRBJ2-3, with a possible D match to TRBD1 (6 bases). The CDR3 has 11 residues. Trimming cost V 8 bases and J 3 bases, with 6 bases left between them. Germline V lookup: CDR1 LNHNV, CDR2 YYDKDF (reference sequence). In DNA form, the CDR3 reads TGTGCCACCCAGGGGACAGATACGCAGTATTTT. It yields the protein CATQGTDTQYF.

The V call is TRBV6-5, the J call TRBJ2-7; perhaps D is TRBD1 or TRBD2 (5 bases each). Trimming left V 4 bases short and J 3 bases short, with 13 bases between. The CDR3 length is 14 residues. Per germline, CDR1 MNHEY and CDR2 SVGAGI. The CDR3 DNA reads TGTGCCAGCAGTTCGGGACCCAAAGGCTACGAGCAGTACTTC. Amino acid sequence: CASSSGPKGYEQYF.

The chain uses TRBV20-1 and TRBJ1-2, with D tentatively TRBD1 (6 bases). Germline assignment: CDR1 DFQATT and CDR2 SNEGSKA (reference sequence). The CDR3 runs 14 residues. The V and J ends lost 1 base and 5 bases respectively, with 14 bases between them. The CDR3 spells CSARGDATGYGYTF. The CDR3 DNA reads as TGCAGTGCTAGAGGAGACGCGACAGGATATGGCTACACCTTC.

This chain uses TRBV28 with TRBJ2-5; 7 positions agree with TRBD2. V was clipped by 5 bases and J by 2 bases; unmatched bases: 14. Per the germline V gene, CDR1 is MDHEN and CDR2 is SYDVKM. The CDR3 spans 17 residues. Written as DNA, the CDR3 is TGTGCCAGCAGTCGGGGGAACCGGCGGGAGATACAAGAGACCCAGTACTTC. This gives the protein CASSRGNRREIQETQYF.

V is TRBV10-3 and J is TRBJ1-1; no reliable D call. The V end lost 3 bases, the J end lost 0 bases, and 11 bases lay between the germline ends. The CDR3 sequence is 15 residues long. The germline V gene encodes CDR1 ENHRY and CDR2 SYGVKD. The CDR3 bases are TGTGCCATCAGTGATCGCGCAGCCATGAACACTGAAGCTTTCTTT. It translates to CAISDRAAMNTEAFF.

The chain has TRBV24-1 and TRBJ2-7; TRBD1 might be the D (6 bases). Germline V CDR1 and CDR2: KGHDR, SFDVKD. This CDR3 comprises 16 residues. Trimming left V 2 bases short and J 2 bases short, with 15 bases between. The CDR3 protein is CATSDSNRDKPYEQYF. The DNA of the CDR3 is TGTGCCACCAGTGATTCGAACCGGGACAAACCCTACGAGCAGTACTTC.

This clonotype came up a few times. The chain couples TRBV12-3 or TRBV12-4 to TRBJ1-1, with 8 bases that match TRBD1. Trimming removed 4 bases from V and 5 bases from J; junction bases left unmatched: 3. This CDR3 contains 13 residues. Written as DNA, the CDR3 is TGTGCCAGCAGTTCCAGGGGGCGAACTGAAGCTTTCTTT. Its translation: CASSSRGRTEAFF.

The chain carries TRBV27 and TRBJ1-1; the match to TRBD1 covers 10 bases. CDR1 and CDR2 (germline): MNHEY, SMNVEV (reference sequence). Germline trimming cut 0 bases from V and 5 bases from J; bases unmatched to any gene: 6. The CDR3 has 16 amino acids. The CDR3 coding sequence is TGTGCCAGCAGTTTATCGGGATGGGACAGGGGTACTGAAGCTTTCTTT. Its translation is CASSLSGWDRGTEAFF.

This clonotype was observed a few times. CDR3 protein: CASSQTGEGEPQHF. DNA of the CDR3: TGTGCCAGCAGTCAGACAGGGGAGGGGGAGCCCCAGCATTTT. The chain carries TRBV12-3 or TRBV12-4 and TRBJ1-5, with TRBD1 matching over 8 bases. The CDR3 extends over 14 amino acids. The V and J ends lost 5 bases and 8 bases, in that order; junction bases with no gene match: 8.

The table lists this clonotype with a few counts. The J gene is TRBJ2-7, the V gene TRBV28; TRBD2 aligns across 10 bases. The CDR3 consists of 16 residues. CDR1 and CDR2 from the germline V gene are MDHEN and SYDVKM. The junction had 11 bases not matched to a gene; V was cut back by 7 bases and J by 2 bases. CDR3 DNA sequence: TGTGCCAGCAAAGCCATTCTAGCGGGAGTCACCTACGAGCAGTACTTC. It codes for CASKAILAGVTYEQYF.

This clonotype came up a few times. This rearrangement joins TRBV10-3 to TRBJ2-3; TRBD1 matches at 7 bases. V lost 6 bases and J lost 3; bases outside the gene matches: 9. CDR1 and CDR2 (germline): ENHRY, SYGVKD. The CDR3 length is 15 residues. The CDR3 loop is CAISTDRAGTDTQYF. In DNA form, the CDR3 reads TGTGCCATCAGCACTGACAGGGCTGGTACAGATACGCAGTATTTT.

This clonotype has just a few counts. The genes are TRBV5-8 and TRBJ1-5, with TRBD1 matching over 10 bases. Germline V CDR1 and CDR2: SGHTS, YDEGEE. The junction had 5 bases not matched to a gene; V was cut back by 0 bases and J by 5 bases. The CDR3 is 16 amino acids. The CDR3 DNA is TGTGCCAGCAGCTTGGGAACGGGGACAGGGGATCAGCCCCAGCATTTT. Amino acids: CASSLGTGTGDQPQHF.

This clonotype came up a few times. The chain is built from TRBV4-3 and TRBJ1-6; D unresolved. The length of the CDR3 is 14 residues. V lost 0 bases to trimming and J lost 9 bases, with 9 bases between them. Germline V CDR1 and CDR2: LGHNA, YSLEER. The CDR3 protein is CASSQEGTLSPLHF. In DNA, the CDR3 is TGCGCCAGCAGCCAAGAAGGTACACTTTCACCCCTCCACTTT.

This clonotype was detected many times. V gene TRBV20-1 combines with J gene TRBJ1-1; D may be TRBD1 (5 bases). V was trimmed by 6 bases and J by 1 base, leaving 15 bases between them. This CDR3 spans 14 amino acids. CDR1 is DFQATT, CDR2 SNEGSKA, per germline (reference sequence). The chain's CDR3 is CSAQPGPRNTEAFF. The CDR3 coding sequence is TGCAGTGCCCAACCGGGACCCCGGAACACTGAAGCTTTCTTT.

The V and J genes are TRBV12-3 or TRBV12-4 and TRBJ1-5, with TRBD1 matching 7 bases. After removal of 3 bases from V and 4 bases from J, the junction contained 3 bases not matched to a gene. The CDR3 has 14 residues. The CDR3 DNA reads as TGTGCCAGCAGTTTTTCGGGACAGAATCAGCCCCAGCATTTT. This gives the protein CASSFSGQNQPQHF.

V is TRBV6-2 or TRBV6-3 and J is TRBJ2-7, with 8 nucleotides matching TRBD2. Germline V gives CDR1 MNHEY, CDR2 SVGEGT. This CDR3 region has 15 residues. The V gene end was trimmed by 5 bases and the J gene end by 2 bases; junction bases not matched to a gene: 8. CDR3 coding DNA: TGTGCCAGCAGTAGACTAGCGATCCGGACCTACGAGCAGTACTTC. Its translation is CASSRLAIRTYEQYF.

This clonotype appeared many times. This rearrangement joins TRBV6-1 to TRBJ2-6; no firm D call. Per germline, CDR1 MNHNS and CDR2 SASEGT. The CDR3 is 15 residues long. V lost 6 bases, J lost 1 base, and 10 bases lay in between. The CDR3 loop reads CASSQPRSGANVLTF. CDR3 sequence (DNA): TGTGCCAGCAGCCAACCTAGGTCTGGGGCCAACGTCCTGACTTTC.

The rearrangement uses TRBV6-1 and TRBJ1-1; D remains ambiguous. Trimming pared 4 bases from V and 8 bases from J, leaving 8 bases between. Germline CDR1 and CDR2: MNHNS and SASEGT. CDR3 length equals 11 residues. CDR3 DNA: TGTGCCAGCAGTGTAAAATACGAAGCTTTCTTT. Translating gives CASSVKYEAFF.

In this sample, this clonotype turned up a few times. The chain has TRBV11-2 and TRBJ1-2; 7 nucleotides line up with TRBD1. The V segment lost 5 bases and the J segment 7 bases; nucleotides outside the gene matches: 10. Germline V lookup: CDR1 SGHAT, CDR2 FQNNGV. CDR3 length: 14 residues. CDR3 region: CASSSRGLGSGYTF. The CDR3 coding sequence is TGTGCCAGCAGCAGCAGGGGGTTGGGGAGTGGCTACACCTTC.

The chain uses TRBV28 and TRBJ2-7, with 14 nucleotides matching TRBD2. Germline CDR1 reads MDHEN; CDR2 reads SYDVKM. Losses at the gene ends were 4 bases for V and 0 bases for J; bases not matched to a gene: 5. The CDR3 totals 17 residues. The CDR3 DNA reads as TGTGCCAGCAGTTCCCGGACTAGCGGGAGGTACTCCTACGAGCAGTACTTC. This encodes CASSSRTSGRYSYEQYF. Variable domain in full (rest from reference TRBV28 and TRBJ2-7): DVKVTQSSRYLVKRTGEKVFLECVQDMDHENMFWYRQDPGLGLRLIYFSYDVKMKEKGDIPEGYSVSREKKERFSLILESASTNQTSMYLCASSSRTSGRYSYEQYFGPGTRLTVT.